A single sample is the source of the 5 T cell receptor beta chains below, sequenced in a study of blood T cells in healthy people across ages. A J-beta primer mix and a sample-barcoded 5' primer were used in a second PCR of roughly 6 to 11 cycles. TCRdb analysed the 5' RACE reads with MiXCR anew, one entry per CDR3 protein. The table has about 680,000 distinct CDR3 sequences, roughly 50% seen once. The sequencing sample was made of blood. The receptors come from a woman aged 60-75 years in good health.

This chain links TRBV7-3 with TRBJ1-3; D remains unclear. Per germline, CDR1 SGHTA and CDR2 FQGTGA. V was clipped by 3 bases and J by 9 bases, with 15 bases between them. The CDR3 loop spans 14 amino acids. This CDR3 reads CASSLEARAGTIYF. The DNA for the CDR3 is TGTGCCAGCAGCTTGGAGGCGAGGGCGGGCACCATATATTTT.

The V and J genes are TRBV7-2 and TRBJ1-5; 7 bases match TRBD1. V was clipped by 1 base and J by 4 bases; unmatched bases: 4. Germline values: CDR1 SGHTA, CDR2 FQGNSA. This CDR3 has 15 amino acids. CDR3 sequence (DNA): TGTGCCAGCAGCTTAGAGGGACAGCTTAATCAGCCCCAGCATTTT. Its translation: CASSLEGQLNQPQHF.

The chain couples TRBV20-1 to TRBJ2-4; 10 bases are a match to TRBD1. The J call may not be correct, given that the DNA end is closer to TRBJ2-7. Germline V gives CDR1 DFQATT, CDR2 SNEGSKA (reference sequence). The CDR3 is 13 residues long. CDR3 protein: CSAKTGGVYEQYF. CDR3 in DNA: TGCAGTGCTAAGACAGGGGGCGTATACGAGCAGTACTTC.

This chain joins TRBV12-3 or TRBV12-4 and TRBJ1-4; D might be TRBD1 (6 bases). The CDR3 has 14 amino acids. V was trimmed by 6 bases and J by 7 bases, leaving 15 bases between them. The CDR3 DNA follows: TGTGCCAGCAGCTTGGCGGGGGCCGGTGAAAAACTGTTTTTT. Amino acid sequence: CASSLAGAGEKLFF.

As concerns this clonotype: Germline and junction disagree at one end, which may indicate a read error. The chain joins TRBV6-6 to TRBJ2-7; perhaps TRBD1 as D (5 bases). Germline V gene data show CDR1 as MNHNY and CDR2 as SVGAGI (reference sequence). The CDR3 runs 13 residues. CDR3 coding DNA: TGTGCCAGCAGTGACTCGACAGACTACGAGCAGTACTTC. This codes for CASSDSTDYEQYF.